Ten or more counts support the clone carrying this T cell receptor (beta chain). Its antigen is as yet unknown. For bulk TCR libraries, previously described methods and listed TCR primers were used. Using its own MiXCR run on the PCR reads, TCRdb lists one record per CDR3 protein. In the table there are around 480,000 distinct CDR3 sequences, about 21% of which are singletons. The data derive from a study of molecular identifiers for immune sequencing clone quantification. Whole-study results and caveats: Spiked Jurkat TCR RNA equal to one cell could reportedly be picked out among one million naive cells.

The receptor was isolated from a human donor in good health. Some libraries in this study had Jurkat cell RNA spiked in. Sequenced: naive CD8+ T cells from blood, with Jurkat cell RNA spiked in. Subset specified: FACS-sorted CD8+CD4-CCR7+CD45RA+ naive T cells.

The chain's CDR3 is CASSLGSGGAYEQYF. CDR3 DNA sequence: TGTGCCAGCAGCTTGGGTAGCGGGGGGGCTTACGAGCAGTACTTC. The chain recombines TRBV7-2 with TRBJ2-7, with 11 bases lining up with TRBD2. J was trimmed by 4 bases and V by 3 bases; bases with no gene match: 5. Germline CDR1 and CDR2: SGHTA and FQGNSA. This CDR3 has 15 amino acids.